This TCR beta chain was documented in a study of T cell responses to AZD1222 COVID-19 vaccine. Study-level results: AZD1222 recipients seropositive at baseline numbered only six or seven.

Losses at the gene ends were 4 bases for V and 2 bases for J; bases not matched to a gene: 12. There are 18 residues in the CDR3. Germline CDR1 and CDR2: MDHEN and SYDVKM. With regard to this clone: Its matching antigen is unknown.

This table comes from immunoSEQ multiplex PCR, and its TCRdb copy is limited to in-frame clones, with some not included. The data contain about 160,000 clones, approximately 94% of them seen just once; the ten biggest clones take up under 6%. The chain is built from TRBV28 and TRBJ2-5, with 11 bases that match TRBD2. The sequencing here drew on peripheral blood, taken 28 days after the second AZD1222 dose. The sequence was collected from an adult who received the AZD1222 COVID-19 vaccine. For the CDR3, the DNA is TGTGCCAGCAGTTCCCCGACTAGCGGGATGGCGGGGCAAGAGACCCAGTACTTC. Residues: CASSSPTSGMAGQETQYF.